Below, 4 T cell receptor beta chains from the same sample are listed, as sequenced in a study of metastatic and nonmetastatic thyroid tumors. Each patient went into thyroid surgery without having received any treatment. TCRdb reprocessed the PCR reads using MiXCR. The table shows about 32,000 clones, with around 7.4% occurring only once. Input material: blood. These receptors came from a female donor with papillary thyroid cancer or a benign thyroid nodule (not recorded which). Some clones in this sample may be carry-over from other donors' samples.

This clone has a count of ten or more. The rearrangement joins TRBV7-8 to TRBJ2-1; 13 nucleotides match TRBD2. Germline V gives CDR1 SGHVS, CDR2 FQNEAQ. The J segment lost 9 bases and the V segment lost 4 bases, leaving 15 bases of the junction unmatched. The CDR3 spans 18 residues. CDR3: CASSSQVVTSGGAREQFF. CDR3 in DNA: TGTGCCAGCAGCTCCCAGGTCGTTACTAGCGGGGGGGCTCGTGAGCAGTTCTTC.

This clone was seen repeatedly, ten times or more. This chain links TRBV7-9 with TRBJ1-5; 7 bases are shared with TRBD1. The junction had 7 bases not matched to a gene; V was cut back by 2 bases and J by 6 bases. Per the germline V gene, CDR1 is SEHNR and CDR2 is FQNEAQ (reference sequence). The CDR3 has 15 residues. CDR3 bases: TGTGCCAGCAGCTTATTAGGGGGCGGCGGTCAGCCCCAGCATTTT. The encoded protein is CASSLLGGGGQPQHF. Combining the CDR3 with reference TRBV7-9 and TRBJ1-5 gives the whole variable domain DTGVSQNPRHKITKRGQNVTFRCDPISEHNRLYWYRQTLGQGPEFLTYFQNEAQLEKSRLLSDRFSAERPKGSFSTLEIQRTEQGDSAMYLCASSLLGGGGQPQHFGDGTRLSIL.

In its sample, this clone was seen many times. V gene TRBV6-1 combines with J gene TRBJ1-1; 7 bases agree with TRBD1. The CDR3 extends over 14 amino acids. Germline V gives CDR1 MNHNS, CDR2 SASEGT. V dropped 5 bases and J dropped 6; count of bases not matched to a gene: 9. For the CDR3, the DNA is TGTGCCAGCAGTTCCCTGGGACAGCCCCCTGAAGCTTTCTTT. This gives the protein CASSSLGQPPEAFF.

This clone was observed many times. V is TRBV20-1 and J is TRBJ2-5; D call uncertain. The germline V gene has CDR1 DFQATT and CDR2 SNEGSKA (reference sequence). The CDR3 is made up of 12 amino acids. Trimming removed 3 bases at V and 3 bases at J, with 8 bases between. The CDR3 reads CSASSSKETQYF. The DNA for the CDR3 is TGCAGTGCTAGTAGCTCGAAAGAGACCCAGTACTTC.